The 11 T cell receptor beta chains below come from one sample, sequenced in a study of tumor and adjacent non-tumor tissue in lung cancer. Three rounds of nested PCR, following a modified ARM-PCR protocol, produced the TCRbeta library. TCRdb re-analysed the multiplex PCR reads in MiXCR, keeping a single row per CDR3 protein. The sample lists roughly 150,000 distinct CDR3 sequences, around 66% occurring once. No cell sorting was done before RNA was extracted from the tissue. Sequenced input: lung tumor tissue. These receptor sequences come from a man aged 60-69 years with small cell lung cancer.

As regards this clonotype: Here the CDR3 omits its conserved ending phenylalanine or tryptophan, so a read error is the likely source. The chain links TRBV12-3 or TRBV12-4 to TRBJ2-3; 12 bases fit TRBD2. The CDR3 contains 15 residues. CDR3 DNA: TGTGCTAGCAGTTCGACTAGCGGGAGTGCAGATACGCAGTATTCT. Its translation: CASSSTSGSADTQYS.

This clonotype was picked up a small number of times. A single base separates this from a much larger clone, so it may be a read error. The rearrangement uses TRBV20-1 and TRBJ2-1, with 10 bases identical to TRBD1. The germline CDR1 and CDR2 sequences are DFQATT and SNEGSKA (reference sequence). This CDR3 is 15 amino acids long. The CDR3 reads CNARPGTGVLNEQFF. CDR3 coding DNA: TGCAATGCTAGACCCGGGACAGGGGTTCTCAATGAGCAGTTCTTC.

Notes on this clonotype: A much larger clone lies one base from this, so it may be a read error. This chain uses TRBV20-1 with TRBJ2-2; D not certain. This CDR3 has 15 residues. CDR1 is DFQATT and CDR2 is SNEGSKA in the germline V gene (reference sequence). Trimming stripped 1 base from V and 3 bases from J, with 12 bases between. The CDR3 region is CSARGEVAYTGELFF. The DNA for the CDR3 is TGCAGTGCTAGAGGAGAAGTAGCATACACCGGGGAGCTGTTTTTT.

CDR3 sequence: CASSFALAGVPNEQFF. The CDR3 region has the DNA TGTGCCAGCAGTTTTGCTCTAGCGGGAGTCCCCAATGAGCAGTTCTTC. J is TRBJ2-1 and V is TRBV6-1; 10 bases agree with TRBD2. The CDR3 is 16 amino acids. V dropped 5 bases and J dropped 6; count of bases not matched to a gene: 10. The germline V gene has CDR1 MNHNS and CDR2 SASEGT.

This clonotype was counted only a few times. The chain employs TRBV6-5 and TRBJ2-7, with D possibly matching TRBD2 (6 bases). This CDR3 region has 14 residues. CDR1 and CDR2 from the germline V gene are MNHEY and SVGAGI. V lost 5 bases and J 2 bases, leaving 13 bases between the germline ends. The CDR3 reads CASSRRPSAYEQYF. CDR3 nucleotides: TGTGCCAGCAGTCGCCGGCCTAGCGCCTACGAGCAGTACTTC.

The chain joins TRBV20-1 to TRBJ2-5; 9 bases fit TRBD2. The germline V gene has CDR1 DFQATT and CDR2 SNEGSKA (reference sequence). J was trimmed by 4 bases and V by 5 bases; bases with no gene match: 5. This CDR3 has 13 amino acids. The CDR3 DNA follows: TGCAGTGCTCCGGCAGCGGGAGGAGAGACCCAGTACTTC. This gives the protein CSAPAAGGETQYF.

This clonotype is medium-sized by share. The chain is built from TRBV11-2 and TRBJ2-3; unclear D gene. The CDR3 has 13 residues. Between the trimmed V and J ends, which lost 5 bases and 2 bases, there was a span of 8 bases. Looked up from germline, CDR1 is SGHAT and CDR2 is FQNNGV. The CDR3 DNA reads TGTGCCAGCAGCCGCGAGATCACAGATACGCAGTATTTT. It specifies CASSREITDTQYF. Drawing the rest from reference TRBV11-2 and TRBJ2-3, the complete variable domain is EAGVAQSPRYKIIEKRQSVAFWCNPISGHATLYWYQQILGQGPKLLIQFQNNGVVDDSQLPKDRFSAERLKGVDSTLKIQPAKLEDSAVYLCASSREITDTQYFGPGTRLTVL.

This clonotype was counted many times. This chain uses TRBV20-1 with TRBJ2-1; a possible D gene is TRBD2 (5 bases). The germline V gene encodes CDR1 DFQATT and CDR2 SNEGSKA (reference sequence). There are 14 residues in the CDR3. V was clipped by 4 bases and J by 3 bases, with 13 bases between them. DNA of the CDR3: TGCAGTGCTACCTTGCGGGCGAGCTACAATGAGCAGTTCTTC. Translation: CSATLRASYNEQFF.

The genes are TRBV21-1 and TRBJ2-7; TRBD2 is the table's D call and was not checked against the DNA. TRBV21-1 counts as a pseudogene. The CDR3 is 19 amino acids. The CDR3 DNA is TGTGCCAGCAGCAAAATGGGAACCAATAGCGGGAGTAAACCCTACGGGCAGTACGTC. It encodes CASSKMGTNSGSKPYGQYV.

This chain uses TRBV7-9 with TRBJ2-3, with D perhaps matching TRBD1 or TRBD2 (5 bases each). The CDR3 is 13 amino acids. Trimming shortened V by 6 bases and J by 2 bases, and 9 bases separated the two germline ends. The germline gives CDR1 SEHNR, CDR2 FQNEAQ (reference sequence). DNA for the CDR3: TGTGCCAGCAGAATGGGGGACACAGATACGCAGTATTTT. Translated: CASRMGDTDTQYF.

CDR3 sequence: CASSLGGGRYDEQFF. For the CDR3, the DNA is TGCGCCAGCAGCTTGGGGGGAGGAAGGTACGATGAGCAGTTCTTC. The gene calls are TRBV5-1 and TRBJ2-1; D perhaps matches TRBD2 (6 bases). Germline loops: CDR1 SGHRS, CDR2 YFSETQ. V gave up 0 bases and J gave up 8 bases, with 15 bases separating them. The CDR3 has 15 residues.